This record looks at one T cell receptor (beta chain) sequence and its context. This sample is part of a study of T-cell reconstitution after alpha-beta-depleted transplantation in children. The CDR3 consists of 12 residues. V dropped 4 bases and J dropped 1 base, with 8 bases sitting between them. CDR1 and CDR2 (germline): DFQATT, SNEGSKA (reference sequence). For TCRbeta, the library was prepared with unique molecular identifiers. MiXCR was run by TCRdb on the PCR reads, yielding one entry per CDR3 protein. This sample yields a few hundred thousand distinct CDR3 sequences, of which about 9.3% are seen a single time; approximately 2.3% belongs to the top ten.

V gene TRBV20-1 combines with J gene TRBJ2-7; the D is unclear. Sequenced material: PBMCs from the stem cell graft donor, taken from the stem cell graft. The source of this sequence is a human donor who donated a stem cell graft to a child with acute lymphoblastic leukemia. CDR3 region: CSANPRSYEQYF. The CDR3 bases are TGCAGTGCTAACCCCAGGTCCTACGAGCAGTACTTC.